The clone carrying this TCR beta chain was picked up many times. Its antigen is undetermined. The germline CDR1 and CDR2 sequences are DFQATT and SNEGSKA (reference sequence). This CDR3 contains 13 residues. The V gene end was trimmed by 3 bases and the J gene end by 4 bases; junction bases not matched to a gene: 5. The sample comes from a study of T cells in Graves' hyperthyroidism and ophthalmopathy. Regions amplified from RNA transcripts were the TCR beta CDR3 regions. The HTBI primer set served for first-round RT-PCR of the TCR CDR3. TCRdb analysed the multiplex PCR reads with MiXCR anew, one entry per CDR3 protein. The sample shows 650,000 to 750,000 distinct CDR3 sequences, 14% of them seen only once. Study-wide results and caveats: Most clonotypes that expanded in the thyroid above 0.001 also showed up in blood.

Graves' hyperthyroidism was deemed stable given no ophthalmopathy progression within 18 months. The study excluded patients with uncontrolled infection, other autoimmune disease, pregnancy or lactation. From more than 9.5 ml of fresh peripheral blood, PBMCs were isolated. V gene TRBV20-1 combines with J gene TRBJ1-1; 7 nucleotides agree with TRBD1. Material: blood. This receptor was obtained from a woman aged 18-29 years with Graves' hyperthyroidism. The CDR3 is CSASNTGATEAFF. The CDR3 DNA reads TGCAGTGCTAGTAATACAGGGGCCACTGAAGCTTTCTTT.